This entry describes one T cell receptor (beta chain). Unsorted bulk tissue, about 19-32 mg of it, served as the source for co-extraction of RNA and DNA. Patients diagnosed with primary liver carcinoma received treatment through surgical resection. The CDR3 runs to 15 residues. The V end was cut by 7 bases, the J end by 0 bases, with 16 bases between. Germline CDR1 ENHRY, CDR2 SYGVKD. The data belong to a study of tumor-infiltrating lymphocytes in primary liver carcinoma. The researchers produced TCR beta cDNA from approximately 550 ng total RNA with a constant-region primer. Three nested multiplex PCR rounds, a slightly modified ARM-PCR, produced the libraries for TCR beta. The opening two PCR rounds, 10 cycles each, paired TRBV1-TRBV30 forward primers with a C-beta reverse primer. TCRdb recomputed calls from the multiplex PCR reads with MiXCR, one row per CDR3 protein. This table holds tens of thousands of distinct CDR3 sequences, roughly 77% found once.

The sample taken for sequencing was tumor-adjacent normal liver tissue. The chain carries TRBV10-3 and TRBJ2-7; tentative D call: TRBD2 (6 bases). This clonotype was obtained from a man between 40 and 49 years old with primary liver carcinoma and hepatitis B virus infection. The CDR3, as DNA: TGTGCCATCATCTACGGGACTGGCGACTCCTACGAGCAGTACTTC. Translated, it gives CAIIYGTGDSYEQYF.